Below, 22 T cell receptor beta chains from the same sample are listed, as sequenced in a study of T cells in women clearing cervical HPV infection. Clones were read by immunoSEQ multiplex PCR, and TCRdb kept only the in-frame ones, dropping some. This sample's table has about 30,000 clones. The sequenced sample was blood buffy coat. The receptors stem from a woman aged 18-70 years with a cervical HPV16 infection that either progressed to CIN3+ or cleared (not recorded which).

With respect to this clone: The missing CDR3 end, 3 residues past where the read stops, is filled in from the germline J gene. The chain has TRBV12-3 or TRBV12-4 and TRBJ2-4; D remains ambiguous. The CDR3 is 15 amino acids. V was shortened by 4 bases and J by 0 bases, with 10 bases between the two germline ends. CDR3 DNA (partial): TGTGCCAGCAGTTCAGCAGCTTTAGCCAAAAACATT. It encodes CASSSAALAKNI. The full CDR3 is CASSSAALAKNIQYF.

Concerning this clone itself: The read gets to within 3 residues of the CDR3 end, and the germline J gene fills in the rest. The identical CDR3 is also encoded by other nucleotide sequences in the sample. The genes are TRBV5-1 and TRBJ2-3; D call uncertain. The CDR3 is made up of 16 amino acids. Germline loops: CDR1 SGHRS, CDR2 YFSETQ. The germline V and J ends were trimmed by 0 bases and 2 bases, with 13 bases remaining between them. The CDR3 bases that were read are TGCGCCAGCAGCTTGGAAGGCGGCTATCACACAGATACG. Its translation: CASSLEGGYHTDT. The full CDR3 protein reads CASSLEGGYHTDTQYF.

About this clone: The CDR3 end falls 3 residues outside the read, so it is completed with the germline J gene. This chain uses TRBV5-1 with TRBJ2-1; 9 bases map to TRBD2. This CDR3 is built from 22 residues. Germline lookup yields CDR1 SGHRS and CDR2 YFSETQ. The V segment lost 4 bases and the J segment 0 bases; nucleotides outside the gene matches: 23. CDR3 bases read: TGCGCCAGCAGCAATGGCCCATTGGGACTAGCTCAGACCTCCAGCTCCTACAATGAG. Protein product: CASSNGPLGLAQTSSSYNE. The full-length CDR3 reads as CASSNGPLGLAQTSSSYNEQFF.

The CDR3 here is CAWSVKGITDTQYF. The covered CDR3 bases are TGTGCCTGGAGTGTAAAGGGTATCACAGATACG. The chain uses TRBV30 and TRBJ2-3, with D unclear. The sequence runs out 3 residues before the end of the CDR3; the remainder is reconstructed from the germline J gene. Trimming stripped 0 bases from V and 2 bases from J, with 9 bases between. This CDR3 spans 14 amino acids. Germline V gene data show CDR1 as GTSNPN and CDR2 as SVGIG (reference sequence).

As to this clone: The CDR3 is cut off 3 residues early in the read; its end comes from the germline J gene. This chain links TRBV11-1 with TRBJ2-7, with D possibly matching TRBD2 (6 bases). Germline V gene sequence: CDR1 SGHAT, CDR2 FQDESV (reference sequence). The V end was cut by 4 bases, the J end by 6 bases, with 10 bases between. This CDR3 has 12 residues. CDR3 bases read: TGTGCCAGCAGCTACCAGGGAGGCGAG. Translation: CASSYQGGE. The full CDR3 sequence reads CASSYQGGEQYF.

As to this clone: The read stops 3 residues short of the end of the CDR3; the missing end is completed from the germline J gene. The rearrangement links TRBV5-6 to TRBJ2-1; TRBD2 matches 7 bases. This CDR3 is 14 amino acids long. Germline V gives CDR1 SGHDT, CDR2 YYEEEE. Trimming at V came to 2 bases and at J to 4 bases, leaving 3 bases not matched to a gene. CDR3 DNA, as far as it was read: TGTGCCAGCAGCTTTCTACTAGCGTACAATGAG. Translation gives CASSFLLAYNE. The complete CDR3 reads CASSFLLAYNEQFF. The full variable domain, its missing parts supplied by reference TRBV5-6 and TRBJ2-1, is DAGVTQSPTHLIKTRGQQVTLRCSPKSGHDTVSWYQQALGQGPQFIFQYYEEEERQRGNFPDRFSGHQFPNYSSELNVNALLLGDSALYLCASSFLLAYNEQFFGPGTRLTVL.

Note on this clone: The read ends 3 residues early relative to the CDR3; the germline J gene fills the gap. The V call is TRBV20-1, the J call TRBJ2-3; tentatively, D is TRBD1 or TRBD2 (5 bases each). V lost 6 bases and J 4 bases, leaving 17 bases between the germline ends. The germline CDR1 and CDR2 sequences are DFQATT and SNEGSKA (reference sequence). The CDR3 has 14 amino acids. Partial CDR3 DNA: TGCAGTGCGAGGGGAGAAATCTCGGCAGATACG. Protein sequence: CSARGEISADT. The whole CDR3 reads CSARGEISADTQYF.

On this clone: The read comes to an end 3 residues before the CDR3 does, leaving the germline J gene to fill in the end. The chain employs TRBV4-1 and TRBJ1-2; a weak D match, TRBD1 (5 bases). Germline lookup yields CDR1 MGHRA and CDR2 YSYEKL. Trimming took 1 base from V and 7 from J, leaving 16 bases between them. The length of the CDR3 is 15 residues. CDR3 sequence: CASSQVGRVIRGYTF. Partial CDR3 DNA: TGCGCCAGCAGCCAAGTAGGCAGGGTCATACGTGGC.

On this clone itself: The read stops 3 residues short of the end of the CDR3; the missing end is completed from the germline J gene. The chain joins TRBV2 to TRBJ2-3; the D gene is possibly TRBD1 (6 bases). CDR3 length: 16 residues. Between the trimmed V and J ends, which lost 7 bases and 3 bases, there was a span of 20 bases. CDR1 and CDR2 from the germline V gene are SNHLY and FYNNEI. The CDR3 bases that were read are TGTGCCAGCACCGGACAGTCCGGGCAGCGGACAGATACG. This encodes CASTGQSGQRTDT. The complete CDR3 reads CASTGQSGQRTDTQYF.

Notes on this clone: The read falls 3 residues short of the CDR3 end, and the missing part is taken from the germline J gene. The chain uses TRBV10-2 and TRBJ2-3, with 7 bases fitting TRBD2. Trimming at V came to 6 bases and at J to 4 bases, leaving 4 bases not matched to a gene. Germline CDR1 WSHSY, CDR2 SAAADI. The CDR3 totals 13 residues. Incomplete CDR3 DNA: TGCGCCAGCAGGGGGGGGGTCCCAGATACG. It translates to CASRGGVPDT. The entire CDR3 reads CASRGGVPDTQYF.

CDR3 sequence: CASSHVPLDQGNYGYTF. Partial CDR3 DNA: TGCGCCAGCAGCCACGTTCCCCTAGACCAGGGGAACTATGGC. The V gene is TRBV5-1, the J gene TRBJ1-2; D might be TRBD1 (6 bases). Read data end 3 residues before the CDR3 end; the end is taken from the germline J gene. The CDR3 length is 17 residues. Germline CDR1 SGHRS, CDR2 YFSETQ. V gave up 4 bases and J gave up 2 bases, with 21 bases separating them.

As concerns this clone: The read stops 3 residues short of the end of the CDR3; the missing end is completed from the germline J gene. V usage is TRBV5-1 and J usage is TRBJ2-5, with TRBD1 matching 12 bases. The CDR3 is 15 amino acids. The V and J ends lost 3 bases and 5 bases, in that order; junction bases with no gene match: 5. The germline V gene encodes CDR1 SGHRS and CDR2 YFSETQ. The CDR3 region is CASSSPGQGAETQYF. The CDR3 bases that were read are TGCGCCAGCAGCTCTCCGGGACAGGGGGCCGAGACC.

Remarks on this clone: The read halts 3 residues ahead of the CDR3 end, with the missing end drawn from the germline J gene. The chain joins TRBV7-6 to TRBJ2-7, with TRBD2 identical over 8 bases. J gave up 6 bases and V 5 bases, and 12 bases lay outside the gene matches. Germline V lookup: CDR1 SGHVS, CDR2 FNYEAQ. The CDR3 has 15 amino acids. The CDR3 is CASSTGGAGVAEQYF. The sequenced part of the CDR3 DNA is TGTGCCAGCAGCACGGGGGGGGCGGGGGTGGCCGAG.

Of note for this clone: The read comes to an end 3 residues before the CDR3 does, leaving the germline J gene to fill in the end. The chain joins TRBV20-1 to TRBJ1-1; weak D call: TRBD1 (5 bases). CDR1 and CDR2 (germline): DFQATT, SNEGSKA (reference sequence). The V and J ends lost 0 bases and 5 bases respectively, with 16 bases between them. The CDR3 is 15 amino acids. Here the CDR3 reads CSARDVQGPGTEAFF. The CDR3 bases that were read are TGCAGTGCTAGAGATGTTCAGGGCCCGGGAACTGAA.

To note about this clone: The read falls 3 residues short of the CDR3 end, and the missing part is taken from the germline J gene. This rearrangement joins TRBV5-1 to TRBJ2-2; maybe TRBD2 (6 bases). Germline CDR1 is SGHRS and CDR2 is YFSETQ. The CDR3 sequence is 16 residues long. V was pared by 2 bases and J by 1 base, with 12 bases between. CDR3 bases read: TGCGCCAGCAGCTTACGCGGGATGGGGAACACCGGGGAG. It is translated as CASSLRGMGNTGE. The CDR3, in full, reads CASSLRGMGNTGELFF.

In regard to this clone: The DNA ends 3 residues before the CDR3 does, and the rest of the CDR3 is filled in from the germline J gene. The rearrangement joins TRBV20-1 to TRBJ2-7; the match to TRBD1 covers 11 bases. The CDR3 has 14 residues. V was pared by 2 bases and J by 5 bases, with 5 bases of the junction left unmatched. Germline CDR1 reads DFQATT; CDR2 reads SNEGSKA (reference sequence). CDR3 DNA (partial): TGCAGTGCTAGAACCGGGACAGGGGGAAACGAG. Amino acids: CSARTGTGGNE. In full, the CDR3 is CSARTGTGGNEQYF.

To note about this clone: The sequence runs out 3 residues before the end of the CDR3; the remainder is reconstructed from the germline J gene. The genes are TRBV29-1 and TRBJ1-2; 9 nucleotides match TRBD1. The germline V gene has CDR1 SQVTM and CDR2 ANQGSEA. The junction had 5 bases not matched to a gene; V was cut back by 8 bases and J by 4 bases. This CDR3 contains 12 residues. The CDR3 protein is CSTDRGSYGYTF. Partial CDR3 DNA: TGCAGCACCGACAGGGGGTCCTATGGC.

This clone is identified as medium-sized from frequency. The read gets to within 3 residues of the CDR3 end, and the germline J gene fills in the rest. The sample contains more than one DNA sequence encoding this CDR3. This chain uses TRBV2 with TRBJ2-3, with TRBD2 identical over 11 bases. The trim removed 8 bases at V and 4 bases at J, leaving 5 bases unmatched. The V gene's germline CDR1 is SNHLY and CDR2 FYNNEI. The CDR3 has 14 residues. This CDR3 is CASFSGGAADTQYF. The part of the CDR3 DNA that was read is TGTGCCAGCTTTAGCGGGGGGGCGGCAGATACG.

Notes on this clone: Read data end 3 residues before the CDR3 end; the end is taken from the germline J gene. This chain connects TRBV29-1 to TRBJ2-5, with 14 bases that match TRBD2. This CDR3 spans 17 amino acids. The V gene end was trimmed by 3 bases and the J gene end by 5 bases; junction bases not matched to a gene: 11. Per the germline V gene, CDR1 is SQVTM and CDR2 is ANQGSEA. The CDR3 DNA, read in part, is TGCAGCGTTGACGGGACTAGCGGGGGTCCCGGGGTGGAGACC. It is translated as CSVDGTSGGPGVET. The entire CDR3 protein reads CSVDGTSGGPGVETQYF.

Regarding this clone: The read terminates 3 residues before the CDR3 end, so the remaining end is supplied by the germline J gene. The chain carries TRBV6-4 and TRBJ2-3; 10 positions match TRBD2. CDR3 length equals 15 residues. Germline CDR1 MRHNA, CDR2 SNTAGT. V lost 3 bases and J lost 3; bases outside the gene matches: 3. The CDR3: CASSESSGGTDTQYF. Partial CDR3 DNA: TGTGCCAGCAGTGAATCTAGCGGGGGTACAGATACG.

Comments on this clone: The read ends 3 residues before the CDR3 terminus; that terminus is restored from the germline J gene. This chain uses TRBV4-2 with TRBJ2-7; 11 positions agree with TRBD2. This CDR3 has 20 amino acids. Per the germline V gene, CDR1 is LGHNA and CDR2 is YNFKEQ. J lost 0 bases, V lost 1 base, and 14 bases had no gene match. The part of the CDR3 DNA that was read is TGTGCCAGCAGCCAAGGGGGGGGCGGACTAGCGGGCGCCAGCTCCTACGAG. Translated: CASSQGGGGLAGASSYE. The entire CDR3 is CASSQGGGGLAGASSYEQYF.

The CDR3 loop is CSVGRGSTGELFF. Incomplete CDR3 DNA: TGCAGCGTTGGGAGGGGGAGCACCGGGGAG. The chain is built from TRBV29-1 and TRBJ2-2; tentatively, D is TRBD1 or TRBD2 (6 bases each). Read coverage stops 3 residues before the CDR3 terminus; the germline J gene supplies the remainder. The V end lost 4 bases, the J end lost 4 bases, and 10 bases lay between the germline ends. Germline V lookup: CDR1 SQVTM, CDR2 ANQGSEA. This CDR3 is 13 amino acids long.